This T cell receptor beta chain was sequenced in a study of human thymus T cells. Libraries were prepared by immunoSEQ multiplex PCR; TCRdb keeps only in-frame clonotypes and omits some of them. The data show roughly 77,000 clones, roughly 94% seen once. The CDR3 is 15 residues long. The germline CDR1 and CDR2 sequences are SGHNT and YYREEE (reference sequence). V shed 4 bases, J shed 5 bases, and the junction held 9 bases outside the gene matches. A note on this clone: What it recognizes is unknown.

Findings and caveats of the study: Related research examined unrelated individuals and reported that their thymic repertoires overlapped highly. Seemingly biased V and J gene usage marked thymic and blood repertoires.

Obtained as resections during corrective heart surgery, the thymus tissue was then studied. Healthy Finnish infants undergoing corrective surgery for congenital heart defects were used as donors. This clonotype was sampled from a girl under three years old with a congenital heart defect but otherwise immunologically healthy. The chain has TRBV5-4 and TRBJ2-1; 7 bases are a match to TRBD1. Sample: thymus tissue. CDR3 coding DNA: TGTGCCAGCAGCCGACTCCGTGGGACAGACAATGAGCAGTTCTTC. Translation: CASSRLRGTDNEQFF.